The 9 T cell receptor beta chains presented below share a single source sample, sequenced in a study of monozygotic twins with inflammatory bowel disease. TCRdb re-called the 5' RACE reads and catalogs CDR3 proteins one per entry, DNA excluded. In all, the sample yields 170,000 or so distinct CDR3 sequences. Sequences were obtained from blood. These receptors came from a human donor with ulcerative colitis or Crohn's disease, or a healthy co-twin of an affected twin (not recorded which).

The chain links TRBV27 to TRBJ2-7. The CDR3 loop spans 14 amino acids. Germline assignment: CDR1 MNHEY and CDR2 SMNVEV (reference sequence). The CDR3 protein is CASSVLLGTYEQYF.

The chain carries TRBV7-9 and TRBJ1-4; TCRdb gives TRBD1 as the D gene, but with no DNA this cannot be confirmed. CDR3 length equals 14 residues. Germline V gene sequence: CDR1 SEHNR, CDR2 FQNEAQ (reference sequence). The CDR3 reads CASSLGGLDEKLFF.

V is TRBV15 and J is TRBJ1-2. The CDR3 consists of 13 residues. CDR1 and CDR2 from the germline V gene are LNHNV and YYDKDF (reference sequence). This CDR3 reads CATSSYRRSGYTF. Filled out from reference TRBV15 and TRBJ1-2, the complete variable domain reads DAMVIQNPRYQVTQFGKPVTLSCSQTLNHNVMYWYQQKSSQAPKLLFHYYDKDFNNEADTPDNFQSRRPNTSFCFLDIRSPGLGDTAMYLCATSSYRRSGYTFGSGTRLTVV.

The chain couples TRBV10-3 to TRBJ1-5; the TRBD1 assignment by TCRdb is unverifiable without DNA. The V gene's germline CDR1 is ENHRY and CDR2 SYGVKD. The length of the CDR3 is 16 residues. CDR3 in amino acids: CAISPGQETSNQPQHF.

The genes are TRBV5-1 and TRBJ1-3. Germline CDR1 SGHRS, CDR2 YFSETQ. The CDR3 covers 16 residues. This chain's CDR3 is CASSLESYSSGNTIYF.

V and J are TRBV5-1 and TRBJ2-1; TCRdb's D gene call, TRBD1, goes unchecked for lack of DNA. The CDR3 runs to 20 residues. Germline V gives CDR1 SGHRS, CDR2 YFSETQ. The CDR3 region is CASSLGSGGSVRSSYNEQFF.

This sequence joins TRBV14 and TRBJ2-3; TCRdb's D call, TRBD2, is unchecked because there is no DNA. The CDR3 is 16 residues long. Germline values: CDR1 SGHDN, CDR2 FVKESK. The chain's CDR3 is CASSQDTAGWGDTQYF.

V usage is TRBV7-6 and J usage is TRBJ2-7; TCRdb's D call, TRBD1, is unchecked because there is no DNA. This CDR3 spans 15 amino acids. CDR1 is SGHVS and CDR2 is FNYEAQ in the germline V gene. The CDR3 here is CASSLEDRGFGEQYF.

This chain connects TRBV10-3 to TRBJ2-7; TCRdb picks TRBD1, but there is no DNA to check that call. There are 15 residues in the CDR3. CDR1 and CDR2 (germline): ENHRY, SYGVKD. The CDR3: CAISVRTGGSYEQYF.